The source of this TCR beta chain is a study of blood T cell dynamics during melanoma immunotherapy. Repertoires were generated with immunoSEQ multiplex PCR, while TCRdb's copy carries only in-frame clones and drops some. The data hold 14,000 or so clones, with more than 75% observed a single time. Time point indicated: pre-treatment baseline. This clone appeared a few times. With V trimmed by 4 bases and J by 1 base, 9 bases remained unmatched. Germline loops: CDR1 SGDLS, CDR2 YYNGEE. CDR3 length: 16 amino acids. The sequences come from blood, collected from a patient treated with checkpoint blockade. The V call is TRBV9, the J call TRBJ1-2; TRBD1 agrees at 8 bases. The clonotype was recovered from a human donor with melanoma. CDR3 sequence: CASSLGQAGYNYGYTF. The CDR3 nucleotides are TGTGCCAGCAGCTTGGGACAGGCAGGATATAACTATGGCTACACCTTC.